A single sample is the source of the 28 T cell receptor beta chains below, sequenced in a study of OX40 agonist ivuxolimab in advanced cancers. Sequencing was performed with immunoSEQ multiplex PCR; in TCRdb, only in-frame clones are kept and a portion is missing. Among about 98,000 clones listed, 70% to 90% were seen once. The source material was CD4+ or CD8+ T cells sorted from blood, sampled in a trial of the OX40 agonist ivuxolimab. All receptors derive from an adult with an advanced solid tumor such as melanoma, head and neck, liver or kidney cancer.

CDR3: CARSYHRAGQPQHF. CDR3 nucleotide sequence: TGTGCCAGAAGTTACCACAGGGCCGGTCAGCCCCAGCATTTT. The genes are TRBV5-3 and TRBJ1-5, with D maybe TRBD1 (6 bases). TRBV5-3 is reported as an ORF; its role is uncertain. V lost 5 bases and J lost 6, with 15 bases in between. The CDR3 spans 14 residues.

The gene calls are TRBV5-4 and TRBJ2-5, with D possibly being TRBD2 (5 bases). V lost 4 bases, J lost 2 bases, and 12 bases lay in between. The CDR3 loop spans 14 amino acids. Germline-derived CDR1 and CDR2 are SGHNT and YYREEE (reference sequence). The CDR3 sequence: CASSRDSAQETQYF. CDR3 DNA: TGTGCCAGCAGCAGGGATAGCGCTCAAGAGACCCAGTACTTC.

The V gene is TRBV7-8, the J gene TRBJ2-7; possible D gene TRBD1, 6 bases. The ends were cut back, 1 base at V and 0 bases at J, with 16 bases in the middle. This CDR3 comprises 17 residues. In germline, CDR1 is SGHVS, CDR2 FQNEAQ. CDR3 loop: CASSLVGGLLSSYEQYF. Here the CDR3 DNA reads TGTGCCAGCAGCTTAGTAGGGGGTCTCTTAAGCTCCTACGAGCAGTACTTC. Full variable domain (missing parts from reference TRBV7-8 and TRBJ2-7): GAGVSQSPRYKVAKRGQDVALRCDPISGHVSLFWYQQALGQGPEFLTYFQNEAQLDKSGLPSDRFFAERPEGSVSTLKIQRTQQEDSAVYLCASSLVGGLLSSYEQYFGPGTRLTVT.

The chain carries TRBV7-2 and TRBJ2-1; D remains ambiguous. The length of the CDR3 is 13 residues. V was pared by 6 bases and J by 6 bases, with 12 bases between. The V gene's germline CDR1 is SGHTA and CDR2 FQGNSA. CDR3 nucleotides: TGTGCCAGCAGAGGTGTCAGTCCCAATGAGCAGTTCTTC. It translates to CASRGVSPNEQFF.

The gene calls are TRBV10-3 and TRBJ1-5, with D tentatively TRBD1 (5 bases). Trimming stripped 10 bases from V and 9 bases from J, with 16 bases between. This CDR3 has 12 residues. Germline CDR1 is ENHRY and CDR2 is SYGVKD. The CDR3 loop reads CASRDQLGPQHF. CDR3 bases: TGTGCCAGCAGGGATCAGTTAGGGCCCCAGCATTTT.

The chain has TRBV27 and TRBJ2-7; D remains unclear. CDR1 and CDR2 from the germline V gene are MNHEY and SMNVEV (reference sequence). The CDR3 is 17 residues long. Trimming took 4 bases from V and 3 from J, leaving 22 bases between them. The CDR3 coding sequence is TGTGCCAGCAGTTCCCATCGGTCCCTAAGATCTGTCTACGAGCAGTACGTC. As protein: CASSSHRSLRSVYEQYV.

The sample holds a few counts of this clone. This chain connects TRBV30 to TRBJ1-1; D remains unclear. The V end was cut by 3 bases, the J end by 6 bases, with 11 bases between. This CDR3 region has 12 residues. CDR1 GTSNPN and CDR2 SVGIG come from the germline V gene (reference sequence). The CDR3 sequence is CAWREVSPEAFF. In DNA form, the CDR3 reads TGTGCCTGGAGGGAGGTCTCTCCTGAAGCTTTCTTT.

The chain carries TRBV9 and TRBJ2-6; no definite D call. Germline V gene sequence: CDR1 SGDLS, CDR2 YYNGEE. Trimming left V 3 bases short and J 3 bases short, with 13 bases between. The CDR3 has 16 residues. The CDR3 DNA is TGTGCCAGCAGCGGGACCCCTATAAGTGGGGCCAACGTCCTGACTTTC. It is translated as CASSGTPISGANVLTF.

The rearrangement links TRBV4-3 to TRBJ2-1; tentative D call: TRBD1 (6 bases). V was cut by 1 base and J by 7 bases, with 14 bases left in between. The CDR3 runs 15 residues. Per germline, CDR1 LGHNA and CDR2 YSLEER. The CDR3 DNA follows: TGCGCCAGCAGCCAAGGTGATGGGGGCAGGAATGAGCAGTTCTTC. This sequence encodes CASSQGDGGRNEQFF.

The rearrangement joins TRBV7-9 to TRBJ1-1; D unclear. With 5 bases removed from V and 11 bases from J, the gap between germline ends came to 21 bases. The CDR3 sequence is 14 residues long. The germline gives CDR1 SEHNR, CDR2 FQNEAQ (reference sequence). CDR3 residues: CASSLSGPTPDAFF. The CDR3 bases are TGTGCCAGCAGCCTCTCAGGCCCTACCCCGGACGCTTTCTTT. The full variable domain, its missing parts supplied by reference TRBV7-9 and TRBJ1-1, is DTGVSQNPRHKITKRGQNVTFRCDPISEHNRLYWYRQTLGQGPEFLTYFQNEAQLEKSRLLSDRFSAERPKGSFSTLEIQRTEQGDSAMYLCASSLSGPTPDAFFGQGTRLTVV.

The rearrangement links TRBV7-9 to TRBJ2-1; the D gene is possibly TRBD2 (5 bases). Germline V gene lookup returns CDR1 SEHNR and CDR2 FQNEAQ (reference sequence). Trimming took off 5 bases at V and 14 bases at J, with 16 bases between the two ends. The CDR3 runs to 12 residues. This CDR3 reads CASSANREREFF. The DNA of the CDR3 is TGTGCCAGCAGCGCAAATAGGGAGAGGGAGTTCTTC.

V usage is TRBV28 and J usage is TRBJ2-2, with D possibly TRBD2 on 5 matching bases. From germline, CDR1 is MDHEN and CDR2 SYDVKM. The CDR3 loop spans 15 amino acids. V was clipped by 7 bases and J by 1 base, with 13 bases between them. CDR3 loop: CASNGVAQNTGELFF. CDR3 bases: TGTGCCAGCAATGGGGTAGCGCAGAACACCGGGGAGCTGTTTTTT.

This clone was counted once. The chain carries TRBV7-3 and TRBJ2-1; perhaps TRBD1 as D (5 bases). V gave up 2 bases and J gave up 10 bases, with 6 bases separating them. This CDR3 region has 11 residues. Germline CDR1 reads SGHTA; CDR2 reads FQGTGA. CDR3 DNA sequence: TGTGCCAGCAGCTTAGGACAAGAGCAGTTCTTC. Translating gives CASSLGQEQFF.

The V gene is TRBV6-1, the J gene TRBJ1-1; the match to TRBD1 covers 8 bases. This CDR3 has 14 amino acids. In germline, CDR1 is MNHNS, CDR2 SASEGT. Losses at the gene ends were 6 bases for V and 7 bases for J; bases not matched to a gene: 10. Here the CDR3 reads CASRFTGGEGEAFF. CDR3 coding DNA: TGTGCCAGCAGGTTTACAGGGGGAGAAGGTGAAGCTTTCTTT.

The chain carries TRBV7-9 and TRBJ1-1; D is perhaps TRBD1 (5 bases). Trimming left V 5 bases short and J 3 bases short, with 10 bases between. Germline-derived CDR1 and CDR2 are SEHNR and FQNEAQ (reference sequence). This CDR3 has 13 amino acids. The CDR3 sequence is CASSRQQDTEAFF. The CDR3 DNA sequence: TGTGCCAGCAGCCGACAGCAGGACACTGAAGCTTTCTTT.

This rearrangement joins TRBV27 to TRBJ2-1; tentatively, D is TRBD1 or TRBD2 (5 bases each). Trimming removed 4 bases from V and 6 bases from J, with 28 bases in between. The CDR3 extends over 19 amino acids. Germline V CDR1 and CDR2: MNHEY, SMNVEV (reference sequence). The CDR3 loop is CASSSAYGAGIGLANEQFF. Written as DNA, the CDR3 is TGTGCCAGCAGTTCCGCCTACGGGGCAGGAATCGGCCTGGCCAATGAGCAGTTCTTC.

V is TRBV7-8 and J is TRBJ2-3; 9 nucleotides match TRBD2. V lost 1 base, J lost 4 bases, and 12 bases stayed unmatched. This CDR3 has 18 amino acids. Germline CDR1 is SGHVS and CDR2 is FQNEAQ. CDR3 nucleotides: TGTGCCAGCAGCTTAGTTTTGCGGGAGGGCCGAAGCGCAGATACGCAGTATTTT. The encoded protein is CASSLVLREGRSADTQYF.

The rearrangement joins TRBV6-1 to TRBJ1-4; no reliable D call. The V and J ends lost 5 bases and 2 bases respectively, with 6 bases between them. Germline V gene lookup returns CDR1 MNHNS and CDR2 SASEGT. CDR3 length: 13 residues. The CDR3 sequence is CASSPPTNEKLFF. The CDR3 DNA follows: TGTGCCAGCAGTCCGCCGACTAATGAAAAACTGTTTTTT.

CDR3 DNA: TGCGCCAGCAGCCAAGATCGAGGTAGCGGGAGCACAGATACGCAGTATTTT. Its protein product is CASSQDRGSGSTDTQYF. The V and J genes are TRBV4-1 and TRBJ2-3; TRBD2 aligns across 7 bases. Trimming at V came to 0 bases and at J to 0 bases, leaving 6 bases not matched to a gene. The germline V gene encodes CDR1 MGHRA and CDR2 YSYEKL. The CDR3 contains 17 residues.

J is TRBJ2-1 and V is TRBV18; D is ambiguous. Trimming took off 4 bases at V and 0 bases at J, with 13 bases between the two ends. Germline V gene sequence: CDR1 KGHSH, CDR2 LQKENI. The CDR3 has 16 residues. Here the CDR3 reads CASSLHAVNSYNEQFF. In DNA form, the CDR3 reads TGTGCCAGCTCACTCCACGCGGTTAACTCCTACAATGAGCAGTTCTTC. Drawing the rest from reference TRBV18 and TRBJ2-1, the complete variable domain is NAGVMQNPRHLVRRRGQEARLRCSPMKGHSHVYWYRQLPEEGLKFMVYLQKENIIDESGMPKERFSAEFPKEGPSILRIQQVVRGDSAAYFCASSLHAVNSYNEQFFGPGTRLTVL.

This chain connects TRBV13 to TRBJ2-2, with a weak D call TRBD2 (6 bases). Germline CDR1 PRHDT, CDR2 FYEKMQ (reference sequence). V gave up 5 bases and J gave up 5 bases, with 21 bases separating them. The CDR3 spans 17 residues. CDR3 region: CASSVRVLGAGTGELFF. As DNA, the CDR3 is TGTGCCAGCAGCGTTAGGGTCTTGGGCGCGGGAACCGGGGAGCTGTTTTTT.

This rearrangement joins TRBV19 to TRBJ1-1; 7 bases agree with TRBD1. J lost 5 bases, V lost 4 bases, and 4 bases had no gene match. Germline-derived CDR1 and CDR2 are LNHDA and SQIVND (reference sequence). The CDR3 loop spans 13 amino acids. The CDR3 here is CASSSDRATEAFF. DNA of the CDR3: TGTGCCAGTAGTAGCGACAGGGCAACTGAAGCTTTCTTT.

V gene TRBV30 combines with J gene TRBJ2-3; no firm D call. V dropped 3 bases and J dropped 2 bases, with 21 bases sitting between them. Looked up from germline, CDR1 is GTSNPN and CDR2 is SVGIG (reference sequence). The CDR3 extends over 17 amino acids. In DNA, the CDR3 is TGTGCCTGGAGACGTCAGAACCTCTCCCTCTTCACAGATACGCAGTATTTT. Its translation is CAWRRQNLSLFTDTQYF.

This chain links TRBV6-5 with TRBJ2-7; 7 positions agree with TRBD2. CDR3 size: 13 residues. The junction had 4 bases not matched to a gene; V was cut back by 4 bases and J by 4 bases. From germline, CDR1 is MNHEY and CDR2 SVGAGI. CDR3 residues: CASSWRAGYEQYV. CDR3 nucleotides: TGTGCCAGCAGTTGGCGAGCGGGATACGAGCAGTACGTC.

The rearrangement joins TRBV5-1 to TRBJ2-5; D might be TRBD1 (6 bases). The CDR3 is 16 amino acids. Germline V gene lookup returns CDR1 SGHRS and CDR2 YFSETQ. With 4 bases removed from V and 1 base from J, the gap between germline ends came to 17 bases. CDR3 coding DNA: TGCGCCAGCAGCCCCTCCGGGACAAGAGGCCAAGAGACCCAGTACTTC. Translated: CASSPSGTRGQETQYF.

The CDR3 DNA reads as TGTGCCAGCAGGAACGGTTCGGGGCAGTACGTC. Translating gives CASRNGSGQYV. This chain connects TRBV2 to TRBJ2-7, with D uncertain. Trimming took off 6 bases at V and 9 bases at J, with 12 bases between the two ends. This CDR3 is built from 11 residues. Per the germline V gene, CDR1 is SNHLY and CDR2 is FYNNEI.

In its sample, this clone was seen a few times. The gene calls are TRBV28 and TRBJ1-1, with TRBD1 matching 7 bases. The CDR3 sequence is 13 residues long. With V trimmed by 7 bases and J by 10 bases, 12 bases remained unmatched. The germline V gene has CDR1 MDHEN and CDR2 SYDVKM. CDR3 residues: CASMETGRQGAFF. The CDR3 DNA follows: TGTGCCAGCATGGAGACAGGGCGTCAGGGAGCTTTCTTT.

This clone turned up a few times. Other DNA sequences from this sample encode an identical CDR3 as well. The V gene is TRBV19, the J gene TRBJ2-3; 8 positions match TRBD2. V lost 0 bases to trimming and J lost 1 base; unmatched junction nucleotides: 0. Germline V gene sequence: CDR1 LNHDA, CDR2 SQIVND (reference sequence). This CDR3 is built from 15 residues. The CDR3 is CASSIEREGTDTQYF. Written as DNA, the CDR3 is TGTGCCAGTAGTATAGAGCGGGAGGGCACAGATACGCAGTATTTT.